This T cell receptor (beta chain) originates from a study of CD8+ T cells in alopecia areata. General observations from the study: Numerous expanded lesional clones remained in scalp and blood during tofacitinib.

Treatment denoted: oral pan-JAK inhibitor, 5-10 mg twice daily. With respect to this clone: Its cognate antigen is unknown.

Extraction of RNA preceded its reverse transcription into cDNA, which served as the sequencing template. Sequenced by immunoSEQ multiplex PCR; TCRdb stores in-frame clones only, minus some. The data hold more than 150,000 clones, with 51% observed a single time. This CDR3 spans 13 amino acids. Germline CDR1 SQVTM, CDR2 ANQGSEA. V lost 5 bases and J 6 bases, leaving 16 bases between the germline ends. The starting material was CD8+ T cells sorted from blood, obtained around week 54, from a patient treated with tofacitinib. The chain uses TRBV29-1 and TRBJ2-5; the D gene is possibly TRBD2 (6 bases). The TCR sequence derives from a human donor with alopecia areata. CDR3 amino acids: CSVMVARGKTQYF. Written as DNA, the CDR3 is TGCAGCGTTATGGTAGCGCGGGGAAAGACCCAGTACTTC.